The 2 T cell receptor beta chains reported below all come from one sample, sequenced in a study of identical twins. Each CDR3 protein is one row after TCRdb ran MiXCR on the 5' RACE reads. Of 200,000 to 250,000 distinct CDR3 sequences listed, 7% are singletons. These data were also reused for a study on yellow fever vaccine responses in identical twins.

Sequences were obtained from memory (CD45RO+) T cells sorted from blood. These receptor sequences come from a woman in her late teens or twenties in good health.

This chain joins TRBV14 and TRBJ1-1; D unresolved. V was clipped by 2 bases and J by 6 bases, with 13 bases between them. The germline V gene encodes CDR1 SGHDN and CDR2 FVKESK. This CDR3 is built from 14 residues. The DNA for the CDR3 is TGTGCCAGCAGCCAAAGAATGACAATCTCTGAAGCTTTCTTT. It encodes CASSQRMTISEAFF.

At least ten counts were recorded for this clonotype. V usage is TRBV12-3 or TRBV12-4 and J usage is TRBJ1-3, with 10 bases fitting TRBD1. This CDR3 is 16 amino acids long. V shed 3 bases, J shed 4 bases, and the junction held 6 bases outside the gene matches. CDR3 in amino acids: CASSFVGQGQGNTIYF. In DNA form, the CDR3 reads TGTGCCAGCAGTTTCGTGGGACAGGGGCAAGGAAACACCATATATTTT.